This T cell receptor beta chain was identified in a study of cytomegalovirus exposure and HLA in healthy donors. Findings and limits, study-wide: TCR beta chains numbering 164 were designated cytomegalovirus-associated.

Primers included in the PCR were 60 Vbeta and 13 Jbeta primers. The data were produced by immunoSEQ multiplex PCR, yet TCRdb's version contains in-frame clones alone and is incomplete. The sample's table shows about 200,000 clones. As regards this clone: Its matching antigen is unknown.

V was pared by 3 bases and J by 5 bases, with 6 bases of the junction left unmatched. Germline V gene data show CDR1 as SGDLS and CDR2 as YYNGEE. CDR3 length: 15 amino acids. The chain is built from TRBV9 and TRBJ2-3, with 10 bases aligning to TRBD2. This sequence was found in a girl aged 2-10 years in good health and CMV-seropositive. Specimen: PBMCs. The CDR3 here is CASSASGRGGDTQYF. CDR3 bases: TGTGCCAGCAGCGCAAGCGGGAGGGGGGGAGATACGCAGTATTTT.